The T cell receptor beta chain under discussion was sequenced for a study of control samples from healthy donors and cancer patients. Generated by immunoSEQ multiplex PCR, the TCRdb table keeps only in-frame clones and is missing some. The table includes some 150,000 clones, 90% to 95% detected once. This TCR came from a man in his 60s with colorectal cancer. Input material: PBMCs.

In DNA, the CDR3 is TGTGCCAGCAGCCCCCTACAGGGGACTGGCTACACCTTC. It codes for CASSPLQGTGYTF. This chain joins TRBV7-9 and TRBJ1-2, with 7 nucleotides matching TRBD1. The CDR3 is made up of 13 amino acids. CDR1 and CDR2 from the germline V gene are SEHNR and FQNEAQ (reference sequence). The V segment lost 5 bases and the J segment 7 bases; nucleotides outside the gene matches: 7.